The 31 T cell receptor beta chains in this list originate from one sample, sequenced in a study of T cell responses to AZD1222 COVID-19 vaccine. The protocol was immunoSEQ multiplex PCR, while the TCRdb copy is restricted to in-frame clones and leaves out a portion. The sample consists of around 180,000 clones, 85% to 90% of them appearing once. The sequences come from peripheral blood, collected 28 days after the second AZD1222 dose. Every receptor here comes from an adult who received the AZD1222 COVID-19 vaccine.

V usage is TRBV7-2 and J usage is TRBJ2-7; tentatively, D is TRBD2 (5 bases). CDR1 SGHTA and CDR2 FQGNSA come from the germline V gene. The CDR3 length is 14 residues. With 0 bases removed from V and 6 bases from J, the gap between germline ends came to 12 bases. The CDR3, as DNA: TGTGCCAGCAGCTTAGCCCGAGGCAGCGGCGAGCAGTACTTC. Its protein product is CASSLARGSGEQYF. Full variable domain (missing parts from reference TRBV7-2 and TRBJ2-7): GAGVSQSPSNKVTEKGKDVELRCDPISGHTALYWYRQSLGQGLEFLIYFQGNSAPDKSGLPSDRFSAERTGGSVSTLTIQRTQQEDSAVYLCASSLARGSGEQYFGPGTRLTVT.

The chain combines TRBV12-5 with TRBJ1-2; D is unclear. V lost 6 bases, J lost 7 bases, and 12 bases lay in between. CDR3 length: 12 residues. Per the germline V gene, CDR1 is LGHNT and CDR2 is FRNRAP. CDR3 sequence: CASGGRASGYTF. The CDR3, as DNA: TGTGCTAGTGGGGGGAGGGCATCTGGCTACACCTTC.

This chain uses TRBV19 with TRBJ1-1; 9 positions match TRBD1. The CDR3 length is 17 residues. CDR1 is LNHDA and CDR2 is SQIVND in the germline V gene (reference sequence). The V and J ends lost 4 bases and 5 bases, in that order; junction bases with no gene match: 14. The CDR3 loop reads CASSTRDRALAGTEAFF. CDR3 DNA sequence: TGTGCCAGTAGTACTCGGGACAGGGCCTTAGCAGGGACTGAAGCTTTCTTT. Drawing the rest from reference TRBV19 and TRBJ1-1, the complete variable domain is DGGITQSPKYLFRKEGQNVTLSCEQNLNHDAMYWYRQDPGQGLRLIYYSQIVNDFQKGDIAEGYSVSREKKESFPLTVTSAQKNPTAFYLCASSTRDRALAGTEAFFGQGTRLTVV.

Turning to this clone: The same CDR3 is also encoded by other DNA sequences in this sample. The chain uses TRBV7-2 and TRBJ2-5, with D unresolved. The CDR3 is made up of 13 amino acids. Per the germline V gene, CDR1 is SGHTA and CDR2 is FQGNSA. Trimming removed 5 bases from V and 1 base from J, with 8 bases in between. This chain's CDR3 is CASSPSSQETQYF. Written as DNA, the CDR3 is TGTGCCAGCAGCCCGTCCTCCCAAGAGACCCAGTACTTC.

Written as DNA, the CDR3 is TGTGCCAGCACCAGTGAAGACAGGAGAGTTTATGGCTACACCTTC. Protein product: CASTSEDRRVYGYTF. The chain employs TRBV6-6 and TRBJ1-2; D is perhaps TRBD1 (6 bases). Germline CDR1 is MNHNY and CDR2 is SVGAGI (reference sequence). V lost 7 bases and J lost 5, with 20 bases in between. This CDR3 has 15 amino acids.

This clone was recorded once. An end of the junction differs from the germline gene, which may be a read error. This chain links TRBV6-2 or TRBV6-3 with TRBJ2-1; D call uncertain. Germline CDR1 reads MNHEY; CDR2 reads SVGEGT. CDR3 size: 13 residues. CDR3 in DNA: TGTGCCAGCAACCCCGACTCCCACAATGAGCAGTTCTTC. It yields the protein CASNPDSHNEQFF.

The V and J genes are TRBV7-3 and TRBJ2-1; D remains ambiguous. The CDR3 sequence is 15 residues long. V lost 0 bases to trimming and J lost 9 bases, with 15 bases between them. Germline assignment: CDR1 SGHTA and CDR2 FQGTGA. CDR3 sequence: CASSLTPRGNGEQFF. CDR3 in DNA: TGTGCCAGCAGCTTAACGCCCCGTGGGAACGGTGAGCAGTTCTTC.

The chain uses TRBV6-2 or TRBV6-3 and TRBJ1-2; the D gene is possibly TRBD1 (6 bases). V lost 4 bases and J lost 5, with 20 bases in between. The CDR3 has 16 amino acids. The germline V gene encodes CDR1 MNHEY and CDR2 SVGEGT. For the CDR3, the DNA is TGTGCCAGCAGTTTTTTATCCCGACAGGTTGGATATGGCTACACCTTC. Its translation: CASSFLSRQVGYGYTF.

This sequence joins TRBV28 and TRBJ1-1; D possibly corresponds to TRBD1 (5 bases). This CDR3 is built from 15 residues. Trimming cost V 5 bases and J 4 bases, with 17 bases left between them. Germline V gene data show CDR1 as MDHEN and CDR2 as SYDVKM. Here the CDR3 reads CASSVGDRSTTEAFF. In nucleotides, the CDR3 is TGTGCCAGCAGTGTAGGGGACCGAAGCACCACTGAAGCTTTCTTT. Combining the CDR3 with reference TRBV28 and TRBJ1-1 gives the whole variable domain DVKVTQSSRYLVKRTGEKVFLECVQDMDHENMFWYRQDPGLGLRLIYFSYDVKMKEKGDIPEGYSVSREKKERFSLILESASTNQTSMYLCASSVGDRSTTEAFFGQGTRLTVV.

V is TRBV19 and J is TRBJ2-5, with 13 bases identical to TRBD2. With 3 bases clipped from V and 1 base from J, the junction kept 11 bases outside the gene matches. This CDR3 has 19 residues. Germline CDR1 LNHDA, CDR2 SQIVND (reference sequence). The CDR3 DNA reads TGTGCCAGTAGTATCGGGTCCCCGGGACTAGCGGGGCCCCAAGAGACCCAGTACTTC. It encodes CASSIGSPGLAGPQETQYF.

The chain uses TRBV7-8 and TRBJ2-2, with no clear D. Looked up from germline, CDR1 is SGHVS and CDR2 is FQNEAQ. This CDR3 is 13 amino acids long. Trimming cost V 5 bases and J 4 bases, with 8 bases left between them. CDR3 sequence reads: CASSPARTGELFF. The DNA of the CDR3 is TGTGCCAGCAGCCCCGCACGCACCGGGGAGCTGTTTTTT.

On this clone: Other DNA sequences in the same sample also yield this CDR3. This rearrangement joins TRBV5-1 to TRBJ2-5, with 8 bases lining up with TRBD1. Germline CDR1 is SGHRS and CDR2 is YFSETQ. CDR3 size: 15 residues. With V trimmed by 3 bases and J by 3 bases, 7 bases remained unmatched. The CDR3 sequence: CASSWATGAEETQYF. The CDR3 DNA follows: TGCGCCAGCAGCTGGGCGACAGGGGCCGAAGAGACCCAGTACTTC.

The chain couples TRBV24-1 to TRBJ2-5, with D unclear. Trimming took 1 base from V and 2 from J, leaving 10 bases between them. CDR3 length: 15 amino acids. CDR1 and CDR2 (germline): KGHDR, SFDVKD. CDR3 loop: CATSDLLGSQETQYF. The CDR3, as DNA: TGTGCCACCAGTGATTTACTCGGGTCACAAGAGACCCAGTACTTC.

The V and J genes are TRBV5-1 and TRBJ2-3, with 9 bases identical to TRBD1. Germline loops: CDR1 SGHRS, CDR2 YFSETQ. V dropped 4 bases and J dropped 6; count of bases not matched to a gene: 6. The CDR3 has 14 residues. CDR3: CASSPTGGADTQYF. CDR3 DNA sequence: TGCGCCAGCAGCCCGACAGGGGGAGCTGATACGCAGTATTTT.

The gene calls are TRBV5-1 and TRBJ2-2; 11 bases match TRBD1. V shed 4 bases, J shed 4 bases, and the junction held 3 bases outside the gene matches. CDR3 length: 15 residues. Germline CDR1 reads SGHRS; CDR2 reads YFSETQ. CDR3 residues: CASSPDRGPTGELFF. Written as DNA, the CDR3 is TGCGCCAGCAGCCCGGACAGGGGGCCCACCGGGGAGCTGTTTTTT.

This sequence joins TRBV28 and TRBJ2-6; D uncertain. Germline CDR1 reads MDHEN; CDR2 reads SYDVKM. This CDR3 spans 13 amino acids. V lost 10 bases, J lost 4 bases, and 11 bases lay in between. The CDR3 loop is CATKVPGANVLTF. The CDR3 coding sequence is TGTGCCACCAAAGTCCCCGGGGCCAACGTCCTGACTTTC. Looking up the rest from reference TRBV28 and TRBJ2-6 gives the full variable domain: DVKVTQSSRYLVKRTGEKVFLECVQDMDHENMFWYRQDPGLGLRLIYFSYDVKMKEKGDIPEGYSVSREKKERFSLILESASTNQTSMYLCATKVPGANVLTFGAGSRLTVL.

The chain is built from TRBV9 and TRBJ2-5, with D hard to call. The DNA end is a closer match to TRBJ2-7, so the J assignment may be wrong. CDR1 SGDLS and CDR2 YYNGEE come from the germline V gene. The CDR3 contains 14 residues. The CDR3, as DNA: TGTGCCAGCACATCTACCGTCAACTCCTACGAGCAGTACTTC. Protein sequence: CASTSTVNSYEQYF.

The gene calls are TRBV2 and TRBJ1-5, with a tentative D call TRBD1 (6 bases). Germline CDR1 is SNHLY and CDR2 is FYNNEI. The CDR3 contains 17 residues. The V and J ends lost 4 bases and 3 bases respectively, with 19 bases between them. CDR3 in amino acids: CASSADQGHGNNQPQHF. The DNA of the CDR3 is TGTGCCAGCAGTGCTGATCAGGGGCATGGGAACAATCAGCCCCAGCATTTT.

This sequence joins TRBV28 and TRBJ1-5; 10 nucleotides line up with TRBD1. The CDR3 is 15 residues long. Germline V CDR1 and CDR2: MDHEN, SYDVKM. Losses at the gene ends were 7 bases for V and 5 bases for J; bases not matched to a gene: 8. The CDR3 protein is CASTMTGGRDQPQHF. DNA for the CDR3: TGTGCCAGCACCATGACAGGGGGCCGGGATCAGCCCCAGCATTTT.

V and J are TRBV5-1 and TRBJ2-7; perhaps TRBD1 as D (6 bases). V lost 4 bases to trimming and J lost 0 bases, with 14 bases between them. Germline loops: CDR1 SGHRS, CDR2 YFSETQ. This CDR3 spans 15 amino acids. The CDR3 reads CASSRDTSPSYEQYF. The CDR3 DNA follows: TGCGCCAGCAGCCGGGACACTTCACCCTCCTACGAGCAGTACTTC.

This clone was counted once. This chain links TRBV30 with TRBJ2-1; 13 bases fit TRBD2. Germline V gives CDR1 GTSNPN, CDR2 SVGIG (reference sequence). This CDR3 region has 16 residues. With 2 bases clipped from V and 2 bases from J, the junction kept 3 bases outside the gene matches. CDR3 in amino acids: CAWSLGTSGAYNEQFF. CDR3 DNA: TGTGCCTGGAGTCTTGGGACTAGCGGGGCCTACAATGAGCAGTTCTTC.

On this clone itself: At the DNA level, this CDR3 is encoded by other sequences in the same sample as well. This sequence joins TRBV20-1 and TRBJ2-7; the D gene is possibly TRBD2 (5 bases). The V gene's germline CDR1 is DFQATT and CDR2 SNEGSKA (reference sequence). The CDR3 consists of 11 residues. Trimming shortened V by 6 bases and J by 3 bases, and 9 bases separated the two germline ends. CDR3 loop: CSARTGYEQYF. The CDR3 bases are TGCAGTGCCCGGACTGGCTACGAGCAGTACTTC.

The chain is built from TRBV18 and TRBJ2-3; 7 bases match TRBD2. The trim removed 3 bases at V and 1 base at J, leaving 1 base unmatched. In germline, CDR1 is KGHSH, CDR2 LQKENI. The CDR3 runs 14 residues. Written as DNA, the CDR3 is TGTGCCAGCTCACCGGGGGGGGGCACAGATACGCAGTATTTT. Translated: CASSPGGGTDTQYF.

The chain uses TRBV7-2 and TRBJ1-4; D is perhaps TRBD1 (6 bases). V was trimmed by 3 bases and J by 6 bases, leaving 11 bases between them. Germline CDR1 is SGHTA and CDR2 is FQGNSA. CDR3 length: 14 amino acids. The CDR3 DNA follows: TGTGCCAGCAGCTTTTCAGGGGTTTATGAAAAACTGTTTTTT. This translates into CASSFSGVYEKLFF.

The chain recombines TRBV6-2 or TRBV6-3 with TRBJ2-5; D is possibly TRBD2 (6 bases). This CDR3 region has 16 residues. In germline, CDR1 is MNHEY, CDR2 SVGEGT. Between the trimmed V and J ends, which lost 5 bases and 2 bases, there was a span of 18 bases. The CDR3 DNA reads TGTGCCAGCAGTCTCCCGGGGGTGGCGGGTCAAGAGACCCAGTACTTC. Amino acid sequence: CASSLPGVAGQETQYF.

The V and J genes are TRBV7-9 and TRBJ2-7; D is unresolved. The germline V and J ends were trimmed by 3 bases and 6 bases, with 6 bases remaining between them. This CDR3 region has 11 residues. Germline assignment: CDR1 SEHNR and CDR2 FQNEAQ (reference sequence). The CDR3 nucleotides are TGTGCCAGCAGCTTTATAGCCGAGCAGTACTTC. Protein: CASSFIAEQYF.

The CDR3 DNA follows: TGTGCCAGCAGCCACTGGGGGGGGACAGGGCACTCCTACGAGCAGTACTTC. Amino acid sequence: CASSHWGGTGHSYEQYF. The genes are TRBV7-2 and TRBJ2-7; 9 nucleotides agree with TRBD1. The germline CDR1 and CDR2 sequences are SGHTA and FQGNSA. CDR3 length: 17 amino acids. The ends lost 5 bases at V and 0 bases at J; junction bases unmatched: 11. The whole variable domain, remainder taken from reference TRBV7-2 and TRBJ2-7, is GAGVSQSPSNKVTEKGKDVELRCDPISGHTALYWYRQSLGQGLEFLIYFQGNSAPDKSGLPSDRFSAERTGGSVSTLTIQRTQQEDSAVYLCASSHWGGTGHSYEQYFGPGTRLTVT.

The chain uses TRBV6-4 and TRBJ2-7; TRBD1 matches at 7 bases. The CDR3 is 14 residues long. Germline loops: CDR1 MRHNA, CDR2 SNTAGT. The junction had 5 bases not matched to a gene; V was cut back by 5 bases and J by 1 base. The DNA for the CDR3 is TGTGCCAGCAGTCCCCGGACAGGATCCTACGAGCAGTACTTC. This codes for CASSPRTGSYEQYF.

The CDR3 DNA reads as TGTGCCAGCAGTGATATTAGGATAGGGTTGGATACGCAGTATTTT. Translated: CASSDIRIGLDTQYF. The chain joins TRBV2 to TRBJ2-3; no firm D call. Germline assignment: CDR1 SNHLY and CDR2 FYNNEI. V was clipped by 3 bases and J by 6 bases, with 16 bases between them. The CDR3 length is 15 residues.

The chain carries TRBV29-1 and TRBJ2-1; no clear D gene. This CDR3 is built from 13 residues. From germline, CDR1 is SQVTM and CDR2 ANQGSEA. V was trimmed by 4 bases and J by 1 base, leaving 8 bases between them. CDR3 bases: TGCAGCGTTGCGGCGGTATCCTACAATGAGCAGTTCTTC. Translation: CSVAAVSYNEQFF.

With respect to this clone: At one of its ends the junction is not consistent with the germline gene, which may arise from a read error. The rearrangement links TRBV7-9 to TRBJ1-2, with TRBD1 identical over 7 bases. Germline CDR1 reads SEHNR; CDR2 reads FQNEAQ (reference sequence). The CDR3 covers 16 residues. CDR3 sequence: CASSIAAGQRGYGYTF. The CDR3 DNA sequence: TGTGCCAGCAGCATAGCTGCGGGACAGCGGGGGTATGGCTACACCTTC.